These 9 T cell receptor beta chains were all obtained from the same sample, sequenced in a study of T cell responses to AZD1222 COVID-19 vaccine. Libraries were prepared by immunoSEQ multiplex PCR; TCRdb keeps only in-frame clonotypes and omits some of them. Among some 200,000 clones listed, 93% were seen once. The sample here was peripheral blood, taken on day 0 of AZD1222 vaccination. Source of these receptors: an adult in good health.

The V call is TRBV27, the J call TRBJ2-7, with a tentative D call TRBD1 (6 bases). Trimming left V 6 bases short and J 1 base short, with 13 bases between. Germline CDR1 is MNHEY and CDR2 is SMNVEV (reference sequence). The CDR3 has 14 amino acids. In nucleotides, the CDR3 is TGTGCCAGCAGCCCAACAGGGTCGTCCTACGAGCAGTACTTC. Translation gives CASSPTGSSYEQYF.

This sequence joins TRBV4-1 and TRBJ1-1; D not resolved. From germline, CDR1 is MGHRA and CDR2 YSYEKL. V lost 7 bases, J lost 4 bases, and 16 bases lay in between. There are 14 residues in the CDR3. The CDR3 spells CASTLGRVGTEAFF. CDR3 DNA sequence: TGCGCCAGCACCCTCGGGAGGGTGGGCACTGAAGCTTTCTTT.

This clone occurred once. V usage is TRBV5-1 and J usage is TRBJ1-1, with no clear D. This CDR3 region has 13 residues. V was cut by 4 bases and J by 4 bases, with 11 bases left in between. Germline CDR1 is SGHRS and CDR2 is YFSETQ. The CDR3 DNA reads TGCGCCAGCAGCGACCTTCTGAGCACTGAAGCTTTCTTT. Its translation: CASSDLLSTEAFF.

V gene TRBV12-3 or TRBV12-4 combines with J gene TRBJ2-7; 10 bases fit TRBD1. CDR3 length equals 13 residues. Germline trimming cut 3 bases from V and 6 bases from J; bases unmatched to any gene: 2. The CDR3 sequence is CASSLTGGSEQYF. The CDR3 DNA is TGTGCCAGCAGTTTGACAGGGGGCAGCGAGCAGTACTTC.

The chain carries TRBV19 and TRBJ1-3; 9 positions agree with TRBD1. Looked up from germline, CDR1 is LNHDA and CDR2 is SQIVND (reference sequence). V shed 5 bases, J shed 0 bases, and the junction held 8 bases outside the gene matches. The CDR3 loop spans 17 amino acids. The CDR3 sequence: CASSLSTGGASGNTIYF. The CDR3 DNA follows: TGTGCCAGTAGTCTATCGACAGGGGGAGCCTCTGGAAACACCATATATTTT. Full variable domain (missing parts from reference TRBV19 and TRBJ1-3): DGGITQSPKYLFRKEGQNVTLSCEQNLNHDAMYWYRQDPGQGLRLIYYSQIVNDFQKGDIAEGYSVSREKKESFPLTVTSAQKNPTAFYLCASSLSTGGASGNTIYFGEGSWLTVV.

The CDR3 bases are TGTGCCAGCAGTTTAGCCGGCGGTGCAAAAACCCTCCACTTT. It yields the protein CASSLAGGAKTLHF. The chain has TRBV28 and TRBJ1-6; D not resolved. Trimming took off 2 bases at V and 14 bases at J, with 16 bases between the two ends. Germline values: CDR1 MDHEN, CDR2 SYDVKM. This CDR3 is 14 amino acids long.

The chain uses TRBV27 and TRBJ1-1; no clear D. V gave up 4 bases and J gave up 7 bases, with 7 bases separating them. Germline loops: CDR1 MNHEY, CDR2 SMNVEV (reference sequence). This CDR3 spans 11 amino acids. The CDR3 region is CASSSGVEAFF. The CDR3 DNA follows: TGTGCCAGCAGTTCGGGTGTTGAAGCTTTCTTT.

This clone was observed a single time. The chain recombines TRBV2 with TRBJ2-1; TRBD2 is a possible D gene (6 bases). The CDR3 spans 16 residues. The germline V gene has CDR1 SNHLY and CDR2 FYNNEI. V was pared by 6 bases and J by 0 bases, with 15 bases between. CDR3 sequence reads: CASRREERRSYNEQFF. CDR3 in DNA: TGTGCCAGCAGAAGGGAGGAACGACGCTCCTACAATGAGCAGTTCTTC.

This clone came up once. This rearrangement joins TRBV4-2 to TRBJ2-7, with TRBD1 matching 7 bases. The CDR3 covers 17 residues. J was trimmed by 0 bases and V by 0 bases; bases with no gene match: 8. Per germline, CDR1 LGHNA and CDR2 YNFKEQ. The CDR3 is CASSQEKYGTVSYEQYF. In nucleotides, the CDR3 is TGTGCCAGCAGCCAAGAGAAGTATGGGACAGTCTCCTACGAGCAGTACTTC.